The 20 T cell receptor beta chains below come from one sample, sequenced in a study of cytomegalovirus exposure and HLA in healthy donors (dated 2017 in TCRdb). Preparation of the library involved the immunoSEQ multiplex PCR assay. The multiplex PCR relied on a mix of 60 forward primers for TCR Vbeta segments and 13 reverse primers for TCR Jbeta segments. Drawn from immuneACCESS, this table holds only the in-frame rearrangements with V and J called that TCRdb kept. Clones are partly lost; checked studies trace under half to an unresolved V gene and leave the rest unexplained. Here the sample has around 65,000 clones; around 79% occur a single time. The ten most abundant clones make up about 7.4% of the sample. Sequencing was done on a sample of PBMCs. These receptor sequences come from a woman between 25 and 40 years old in good health and CMV-seropositive.

This chain joins TRBV23-1 and TRBJ1-5, with TRBD1 identical over 8 bases. TRBV23-1 is an open reading frame whose function is uncertain. V dropped 0 bases and J dropped 7; count of bases not matched to a gene: 5. The CDR3 has 15 residues. CDR3 residues: CASSQSDRVGQPQHF. CDR3 in DNA: TGCGCCAGCAGTCAATCGGACAGGGTTGGGCAGCCCCAGCATTTT.

The V call is TRBV7-8, the J call TRBJ2-5; the match to TRBD2 covers 9 bases. Germline loops: CDR1 SGHVS, CDR2 FQNEAQ. This CDR3 is built from 15 residues. Trimming cost V 3 bases and J 2 bases; bases outside gene matches: 4. CDR3 region: CASSFGGGGQETQYF. In DNA form, the CDR3 reads TGTGCCAGCAGCTTTGGCGGGGGGGGACAAGAGACCCAGTACTTC.

This chain connects TRBV14 to TRBJ2-2, with D unresolved. The CDR3 has 13 residues. V lost 2 bases and J 5 bases, leaving 6 bases between the germline ends. Per the germline V gene, CDR1 is SGHDN and CDR2 is FVKESK. CDR3 amino acids: CASSQISTGELFF. The DNA of the CDR3 is TGTGCCAGCAGCCAAATTTCTACCGGGGAGCTGTTTTTT.

This sequence joins TRBV7-2 and TRBJ2-3; TRBD2 might be the D (5 bases). The CDR3 has 15 amino acids. Trimming cost V 5 bases and J 3 bases, with 15 bases left between them. CDR1 is SGHTA, CDR2 FQGNSA, per germline. The DNA for the CDR3 is TGTGCCAGCAGCCGAGACGGACTTAATACAGATACGCAGTATTTT. This sequence encodes CASSRDGLNTDTQYF.

The gene calls are TRBV7-9 and TRBJ2-7; TRBD1 aligns across 7 bases. From germline, CDR1 is SEHNR and CDR2 FQNEAQ (reference sequence). Trimming at V came to 5 bases and at J to 6 bases, leaving 7 bases not matched to a gene. The CDR3 is 13 residues long. The CDR3 region is CASSPLTGSEQYF. For the CDR3, the DNA is TGTGCCAGCAGCCCCCTGACAGGGAGCGAGCAGTACTTC.

This clone showed up just a few times. The chain recombines TRBV27 with TRBJ2-3; 8 bases map to TRBD2. Unmatched junction bases numbered 5, after V lost 4 bases and J lost 2 bases. Germline V gene data show CDR1 as MNHEY and CDR2 as SMNVEV (reference sequence). The CDR3 runs to 15 residues. This CDR3 is CASSSIAGPTDTQYF. CDR3 DNA: TGTGCCAGCAGTTCGATAGCGGGGCCCACAGATACGCAGTATTTT.

This rearrangement joins TRBV14 to TRBJ2-7; D unclear. CDR1 is SGHDN, CDR2 FVKESK, per germline. V lost 1 base, J lost 3 bases, and 10 bases lay in between. The CDR3 totals 14 residues. CDR3 nucleotides: TGTGCCAGCAGCCAAGGAGTGAGAAGCTACGAGCAGTACTTC. Translation gives CASSQGVRSYEQYF.

This clone was found once. Germline and junction disagree at one end, which may indicate a read error. This chain links TRBV29-1 with TRBJ2-5; maybe TRBD1 (6 bases). Germline V CDR1 and CDR2: SQVTM, ANQGSEA. The CDR3 extends over 11 amino acids. The CDR3 DNA is TGCAGCGTTGAAGGTTGGCCAGGGGAGAACTTC. Translation: CSVEGWPGENF.

This chain connects TRBV29-1 to TRBJ1-1; D possibly corresponds to TRBD1 (6 bases). Trimming left V 0 bases short and J 3 bases short, with 20 bases between. Per germline, CDR1 SQVTM and CDR2 ANQGSEA. The CDR3 covers 17 residues. CDR3 amino acids: CSVEDRTGHGLDTEAFF. The DNA for the CDR3 is TGCAGCGTTGAAGATAGAACAGGGCATGGGTTAGACACTGAAGCTTTCTTT.

J is TRBJ2-2 and V is TRBV19, with D perhaps TRBD2 (6 bases). The V end was cut by 7 bases, the J end by 5 bases, with 17 bases between. The CDR3 has 15 residues. Germline-derived CDR1 and CDR2 are LNHDA and SQIVND (reference sequence). Here the CDR3 reads CASTAGPRRTGELFF. In DNA, the CDR3 is TGTGCCAGTACCGCGGGACCCCGGAGAACCGGGGAGCTGTTTTTT.

This chain connects TRBV7-9 to TRBJ1-2, with 9 positions matching TRBD1. V lost 6 bases to trimming and J lost 8 bases; unmatched junction nucleotides: 7. Germline V gene data show CDR1 as SEHNR and CDR2 as FQNEAQ (reference sequence). The length of the CDR3 is 13 residues. This CDR3 is CASRSGTGHGYTF. The DNA of the CDR3 is TGTGCCAGCAGATCCGGGACAGGGCACGGCTACACCTTC.

The chain has TRBV19 and TRBJ2-1; 7 bases are a match to TRBD1. Germline V gives CDR1 LNHDA, CDR2 SQIVND (reference sequence). With V trimmed by 10 bases and J by 0 bases, 9 bases remained unmatched. The CDR3 totals 15 residues. The CDR3, as DNA: TGTGCCACCACTTCGGACAGGAGCTCCTACAATGAGCAGTTCTTC. This sequence encodes CATTSDRSSYNEQFF. The variable domain in full, with the rest retrieved from reference TRBV19 and TRBJ2-1, is DGGITQSPKYLFRKEGQNVTLSCEQNLNHDAMYWYRQDPGQGLRLIYYSQIVNDFQKGDIAEGYSVSREKKESFPLTVTSAQKNPTAFYLCATTSDRSSYNEQFFGPGTRLTVL.

V gene TRBV28 combines with J gene TRBJ1-1, with D tentatively TRBD1 (5 bases). This CDR3 has 14 residues. Germline CDR1 reads MDHEN; CDR2 reads SYDVKM. The ends were cut back, 5 bases at V and 4 bases at J, with 14 bases in the middle. CDR3 amino acids: CASSPTGFGTEAFF. The CDR3 coding sequence is TGTGCCAGCAGTCCTACAGGATTCGGCACTGAAGCTTTCTTT.

This sequence joins TRBV6-6 and TRBJ2-7; 7 bases match TRBD2. Unmatched junction bases numbered 4, after V lost 2 bases and J lost 0 bases. Looked up from germline, CDR1 is MNHNY and CDR2 is SVGAGI (reference sequence). The CDR3 contains 15 residues. CDR3 in amino acids: CASSYGRGSSYEQYF. CDR3 in DNA: TGTGCCAGCAGTTACGGGAGGGGTTCCTCCTACGAGCAGTACTTC.

The genes are TRBV19 and TRBJ2-3; no firm D call. The CDR3 loop spans 13 amino acids. Germline CDR1 and CDR2: LNHDA and SQIVND (reference sequence). V was shortened by 3 bases and J by 8 bases, with 12 bases between the two germline ends. Here the CDR3 DNA reads TGTGCCAGTAGTATTGTGCGGAGCCCTACGCAGTATTTT. Its protein is CASSIVRSPTQYF.

The chain recombines TRBV30 with TRBJ2-1; 7 nucleotides match TRBD2. Germline loops: CDR1 GTSNPN, CDR2 SVGIG (reference sequence). The CDR3 length is 13 residues. With 0 bases clipped from V and 10 bases from J, the junction kept 6 bases outside the gene matches. CDR3 in DNA: TGTGCCTGGAGTGTCAGCGGGAAGGGCGAGCAGTTCTTC. It yields the protein CAWSVSGKGEQFF.

The chain couples TRBV5-1 to TRBJ2-7; 10 positions agree with TRBD1. This CDR3 is 16 amino acids long. Germline V CDR1 and CDR2: SGHRS, YFSETQ. The V gene end was trimmed by 5 bases and the J gene end by 0 bases; junction bases not matched to a gene: 8. In DNA, the CDR3 is TGCGCCAGCAGTTCTGGGACAGGGGCCACCTCCTACGAGCAGTACTTC. Encoded protein: CASSSGTGATSYEQYF.

The rearrangement uses TRBV6-1 and TRBJ2-3; 7 bases map to TRBD2. Germline values: CDR1 MNHNS, CDR2 SASEGT. The V segment lost 2 bases and the J segment 0 bases; nucleotides outside the gene matches: 11. The CDR3 has 18 residues. CDR3: CASSERGVGGASTDTQYF. CDR3 nucleotides: TGTGCCAGCAGTGAACGGGGGGTAGGCGGCGCCAGCACAGATACGCAGTATTTT.

J is TRBJ2-7 and V is TRBV6-1, with D possibly matching TRBD2 (6 bases). Germline V CDR1 and CDR2: MNHNS, SASEGT. This CDR3 comprises 14 residues. V was pared by 6 bases and J by 3 bases, with 15 bases between. The CDR3 reads CASRGGPALYEQYF. CDR3 DNA: TGTGCCAGCAGGGGGGGACCAGCCCTCTACGAGCAGTACTTC.

The chain carries TRBV7-3 and TRBJ2-3, with unresolved D. CDR3 size: 15 residues. In germline, CDR1 is SGHTA, CDR2 FQGTGA. V was cut by 5 bases and J by 5 bases, with 17 bases left in between. The CDR3 spells CASSPHSVGGDTQYF. CDR3 in DNA: TGTGCCAGCAGCCCTCACTCTGTCGGTGGAGATACGCAGTATTTT.